Below, 19 T cell receptor beta chains from the same sample are listed, as sequenced in a study of cytomegalovirus exposure and HLA in healthy donors. The PCR was carried out with 60 Vbeta primers and 13 Jbeta primers. TCRdb's table, derived via immunoSEQ multiplex PCR, lists solely in-frame clones and lacks some. The sample has 210,000 or so clones; more than 75% are singletons. Sequences were obtained from PBMCs. The receptors shown here come from a human donor in good health.

This rearrangement joins TRBV7-3 to TRBJ2-3, with D possibly TRBD2 on 5 matching bases. V was trimmed by 0 bases and J by 1 base, leaving 5 bases between them. This CDR3 has 14 amino acids. Germline CDR1 reads SGHTA; CDR2 reads FQGTGA. The CDR3 loop reads CASSLTGGTDTQYF. The CDR3 DNA reads TGTGCCAGCAGCTTAACCGGGGGCACAGATACGCAGTATTTT.

The chain couples TRBV2 to TRBJ2-1; 9 bases are a match to TRBD2. CDR3 length: 19 residues. Trimming removed 3 bases from V and 8 bases from J; junction bases left unmatched: 20. Germline CDR1 and CDR2: SNHLY and FYNNEI. The DNA of the CDR3 is TGTGCCAGCAGTGAGTACCTAAGACTAGCGGACACCCGAGCCTATGAGCAGTTCTTC. Amino acids: CASSEYLRLADTRAYEQFF.

The chain has TRBV5-1 and TRBJ2-2; the match to TRBD1 covers 7 bases. From germline, CDR1 is SGHRS and CDR2 YFSETQ. The length of the CDR3 is 15 residues. V shed 4 bases, J shed 1 base, and the junction held 4 bases outside the gene matches. The CDR3 DNA reads TGCGCCAGCAGCACCCGGACAGGGAACACCGGGGAGCTGTTTTTT. It is translated as CASSTRTGNTGELFF. Drawing the rest from reference TRBV5-1 and TRBJ2-2, the complete variable domain is KAGVTQTPRYLIKTRGQQVTLSCSPISGHRSVSWYQQTPGQGLQFLFEYFSETQRNKGNFPGRFSGRQFSNSRSEMNVSTLELGDSALYLCASSTRTGNTGELFFGEGSRLTVL.

V and J are TRBV4-3 and TRBJ2-3; D remains ambiguous. V shed 1 base and J shed 6 bases, with 20 bases lying between them. The CDR3 contains 17 residues. The germline gives CDR1 LGHNA, CDR2 YSLEER. The CDR3 protein is CASSQASGVGPDDTQYF. The CDR3 bases are TGCGCCAGCAGCCAAGCGTCTGGTGTTGGGCCTGATGATACGCAGTATTTT.

V gene TRBV4-1 combines with J gene TRBJ2-7; 9 bases line up with TRBD1. This CDR3 comprises 16 residues. V was pared by 3 bases and J by 5 bases, with 11 bases of the junction left unmatched. Germline CDR1 is MGHRA and CDR2 is YSYEKL. CDR3 region: CASSHLTTTGGDEQYF. The CDR3 bases are TGCGCCAGCAGCCACCTTACCACTACAGGGGGCGACGAGCAGTACTTC.

J is TRBJ2-5 and V is TRBV18; TRBD2 might be the D (6 bases). This CDR3 is built from 16 residues. Germline V gene lookup returns CDR1 KGHSH and CDR2 LQKENI. V dropped 6 bases and J dropped 5 bases, with 22 bases sitting between them. CDR3 amino acids: CASSPREATQSETQYF. The CDR3 region has the DNA TGTGCCAGCTCCCCAAGGGAGGCCACCCAAAGCGAGACCCAGTACTTC.

This chain connects TRBV28 to TRBJ2-7, with D possibly TRBD1 on 6 matching bases. V lost 5 bases and J 6 bases, leaving 17 bases between the germline ends. The CDR3 loop spans 14 amino acids. CDR1 is MDHEN and CDR2 is SYDVKM in the germline V gene. The CDR3 spells CASSADMTGGEQYF. In DNA, the CDR3 is TGTGCCAGCAGTGCGGACATGACAGGAGGCGAGCAGTACTTC. Combining the CDR3 with reference TRBV28 and TRBJ2-7 gives the whole variable domain DVKVTQSSRYLVKRTGEKVFLECVQDMDHENMFWYRQDPGLGLRLIYFSYDVKMKEKGDIPEGYSVSREKKERFSLILESASTNQTSMYLCASSADMTGGEQYFGPGTRLTVT.

The rearrangement joins TRBV7-3 to TRBJ1-1; no reliable D call. CDR1 and CDR2 from the germline V gene are SGHTA and FQGTGA. This CDR3 is 13 amino acids long. The ends were cut back, 5 bases at V and 3 bases at J, with 10 bases in the middle. The CDR3 spells CASSTGPDTEAFF. The CDR3, as DNA: TGTGCCAGCAGCACGGGTCCCGACACTGAAGCTTTCTTT.

The rearrangement uses TRBV6-1 and TRBJ2-5; D possibly corresponds to TRBD2 (5 bases). In germline, CDR1 is MNHNS, CDR2 SASEGT. The V end was cut by 1 base, the J end by 5 bases, with 5 bases between. CDR3 length: 12 amino acids. The CDR3 is CASSEGGETQYF. The CDR3 DNA is TGTGCCAGCAGTGAAGGAGGGGAGACCCAGTACTTC.

The chain recombines TRBV14 with TRBJ2-1, with 13 bases identical to TRBD2. With V trimmed by 0 bases and J by 9 bases, 5 bases remained unmatched. The germline V gene encodes CDR1 SGHDN and CDR2 FVKESK. The CDR3 loop spans 16 amino acids. The DNA of the CDR3 is TGTGCCAGCAGCCAAGATTGGACTAGCGGGAGTTTTGAGCAGTTCTTC. Amino acid sequence: CASSQDWTSGSFEQFF.

This sequence joins TRBV5-1 and TRBJ2-7, with D perhaps TRBD2 (5 bases). This CDR3 has 14 amino acids. From germline, CDR1 is SGHRS and CDR2 YFSETQ. V lost 5 bases to trimming and J lost 3 bases, with 15 bases between them. The CDR3 nucleotides are TGCGCCAGCAGGAACGAGGGAAAGGGCTACGAGCAGTACTTC. Its protein product is CASRNEGKGYEQYF.

J is TRBJ2-2 and V is TRBV9; TRBD2 matches 7 bases. The CDR3 length is 15 residues. With 4 bases clipped from V and 3 bases from J, the junction kept 6 bases outside the gene matches. Germline CDR1 and CDR2: SGDLS and YYNGEE. For the CDR3, the DNA is TGTGCCAGCAGCAATTCCGGGAGGTACACCGGGGAGCTGTTTTTT. This sequence encodes CASSNSGRYTGELFF.

V and J are TRBV9 and TRBJ2-7; 7 bases align to TRBD2. The ends lost 3 bases at V and 7 bases at J; junction bases unmatched: 19. This CDR3 spans 17 amino acids. Germline V gives CDR1 SGDLS, CDR2 YYNGEE. CDR3 nucleotide sequence: TGTGCCAGCAGCGCGGGGGGTTTGGCTCCTAAAACTATAGAGCAGTACTTC. Translation: CASSAGGLAPKTIEQYF.

This clone was counted a single time. The V call is TRBV30, the J call TRBJ2-1; D perhaps matches TRBD2 (5 bases). CDR1 is GTSNPN, CDR2 SVGIG, per germline (reference sequence). V shed 6 bases and J shed 1 base, with 13 bases lying between them. This CDR3 has 14 residues. The CDR3 DNA reads TGTGCCTGCCCTCTCGGGGTGTCCTACAATGAGCAGTTCTTC. This sequence encodes CACPLGVSYNEQFF.

This chain uses TRBV6-1 with TRBJ2-7, with TRBD1 identical over 7 bases. V was pared by 3 bases and J by 0 bases, with 14 bases of the junction left unmatched. The CDR3 extends over 18 amino acids. CDR1 MNHNS and CDR2 SASEGT come from the germline V gene. CDR3 sequence (DNA): TGTGCCAGCAGTGACTATTTTGACAGGGCAAGGTCCTCCTACGAGCAGTACTTC. It yields the protein CASSDYFDRARSSYEQYF.

A few counts support this clone. The chain combines TRBV29-1 with TRBJ1-2; TRBD1 matches 9 bases. This CDR3 is built from 13 residues. CDR1 and CDR2 from the germline V gene are SQVTM and ANQGSEA. The trim removed 6 bases at V and 2 bases at J, leaving 4 bases unmatched. CDR3 DNA sequence: TGCAGCGTGCGGGGACAGGGCAACTATGGCTACACCTTC. Its translation: CSVRGQGNYGYTF. The variable domain in full, completed from reference TRBV29-1 and TRBJ1-2, reads SAVISQKPSRDICQRGTSLTIQCQVDSQVTMMFWYRQQPGQSLTLIATANQGSEATYESGFVIDKFPISRPNLTFSTLTVSNMSPEDSSIYLCSVRGQGNYGYTFGSGTRLTVV.

As for this clone: One end of the junction varies from germline; a read error may be responsible. This chain connects TRBV7-7 to TRBJ2-5, with D uncertain. The CDR3 length is 11 residues. Germline V gene sequence: CDR1 SSHAT, CDR2 FNYEAQ (reference sequence). CDR3 nucleotide sequence: TGTGCTAGCAGCCCCTCCAGTCCCCAGTACTTC. It yields the protein CASSPSSPQYF. Together with reference TRBV7-7 and TRBJ2-5, the CDR3 gives the full variable domain: GAGVSQSPRYKVTKRGQDVTLRCDPISSHATLYWYQQALGQGPEFLTYFNYEAQPDKSGLPSDRFSAERPEGSISTLTIQRTEQRDSAMYRCASSPSSPQYFGPGTRLLVL.

V is TRBV6-5 and J is TRBJ2-7; the match to TRBD1 covers 7 bases. The CDR3 is made up of 15 amino acids. CDR1 and CDR2 from the germline V gene are MNHEY and SVGAGI. The V gene end was trimmed by 6 bases and the J gene end by 2 bases; junction bases not matched to a gene: 10. For the CDR3, the DNA is TGTGCCAGCAGGATGACCGGGACAGCTCCCTACGAGCAGTACTTC. Protein product: CASRMTGTAPYEQYF.

CDR3 loop: CASSQSPQGDGGNQPQHF. The CDR3 bases are TGCGCCAGCAGCCAAAGTCCACAGGGGGACGGCGGCAATCAGCCCCAGCATTTT. The chain recombines TRBV4-1 with TRBJ1-5, with 8 positions matching TRBD1. CDR1 and CDR2 (germline): MGHRA, YSYEKL. This CDR3 comprises 18 residues. V trimming: 2 bases; J trimming: 2 bases; junction bases outside the gene matches: 11.